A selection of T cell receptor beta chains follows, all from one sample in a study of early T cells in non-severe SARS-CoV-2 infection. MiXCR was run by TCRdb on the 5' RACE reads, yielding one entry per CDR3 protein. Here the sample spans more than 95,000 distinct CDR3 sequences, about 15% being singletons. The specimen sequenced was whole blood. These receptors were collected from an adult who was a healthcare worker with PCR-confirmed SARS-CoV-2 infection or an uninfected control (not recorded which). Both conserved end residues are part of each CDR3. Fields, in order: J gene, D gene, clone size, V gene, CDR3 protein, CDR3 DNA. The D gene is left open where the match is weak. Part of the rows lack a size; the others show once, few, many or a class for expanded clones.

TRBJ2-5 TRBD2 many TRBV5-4 CASSLQRGASQETQYF TGTGCCAGCAGCCTCCAGCGGGGGGCCTCCCAAGAGACCCAGTACTTC
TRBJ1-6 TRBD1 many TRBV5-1 CASRRGQNNSPLHF TGCGCCAGCCGCCGGGGACAGAATAATTCACCCCTCCACTTT
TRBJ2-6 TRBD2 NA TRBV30 CAWEGRDPLTGANVLTF TGTGCCTGGGAGGGGAGGGACCCCTTAACTGGGGCCAACGTCCTGACTTTC
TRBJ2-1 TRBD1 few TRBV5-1 CASSLVGTGVLNEQFF TGCGCCAGCAGCTTGGTCGGGACAGGGGTCTTGAATGAGCAGTTCTTC
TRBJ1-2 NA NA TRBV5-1 CASSSGDGAVVDYGYTF TGCGCCAGCAGCTCCGGGGATGGGGCCGTGGTCGACTATGGCTACACCTTC
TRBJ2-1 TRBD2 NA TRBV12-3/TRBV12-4 CASSDGLAGGAEQFF TGTGCCAGCAGTGACGGACTAGCGGGAGGGGCGGAGCAGTTCTTC
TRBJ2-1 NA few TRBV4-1 CASSQAGDFYNEQFF TGCGCCAGCAGCCAGGCAGGAGATTTTTACAATGAGCAGTTCTTC
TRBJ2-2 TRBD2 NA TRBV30 CAWSRTSETGELFF TGTGCCTGGAGTCGGACTAGCGAGACCGGGGAGCTGTTTTTT
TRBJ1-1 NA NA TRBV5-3 CARNGSGMNTEAFF TGTGCCAGAAACGGCTCAGGGATGAACACTGAAGCTTTCTTT
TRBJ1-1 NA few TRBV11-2 CASSLLAAGRAEAFF TGTGCCAGCAGCCTCCTCGCGGCAGGGAGGGCTGAAGCTTTCTTT